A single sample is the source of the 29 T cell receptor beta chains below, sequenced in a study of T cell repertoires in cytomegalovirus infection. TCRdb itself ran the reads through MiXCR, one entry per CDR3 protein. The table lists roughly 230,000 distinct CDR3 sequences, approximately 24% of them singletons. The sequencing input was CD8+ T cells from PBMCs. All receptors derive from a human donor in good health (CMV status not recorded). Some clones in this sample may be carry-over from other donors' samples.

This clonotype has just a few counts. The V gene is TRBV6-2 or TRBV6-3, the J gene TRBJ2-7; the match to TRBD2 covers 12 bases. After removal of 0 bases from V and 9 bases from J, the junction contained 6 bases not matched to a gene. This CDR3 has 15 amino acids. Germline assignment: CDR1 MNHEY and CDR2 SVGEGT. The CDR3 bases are TGTGCCAGCAGTTACTCGACTAGCGGGGGCCTAGGGCAGTACTTC. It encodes CASSYSTSGGLGQYF.

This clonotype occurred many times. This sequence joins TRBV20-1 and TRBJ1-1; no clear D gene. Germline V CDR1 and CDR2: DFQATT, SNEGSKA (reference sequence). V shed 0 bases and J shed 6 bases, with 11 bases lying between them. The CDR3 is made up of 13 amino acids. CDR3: CSARDLTDAEAFF. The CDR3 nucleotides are TGCAGTGCTAGAGATCTGACGGACGCTGAAGCTTTCTTT.

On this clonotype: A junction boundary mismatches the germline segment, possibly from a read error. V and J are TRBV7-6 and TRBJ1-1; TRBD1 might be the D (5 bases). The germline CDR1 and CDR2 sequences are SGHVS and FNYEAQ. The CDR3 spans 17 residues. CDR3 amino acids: CASSLVSGYRTNTEAFF. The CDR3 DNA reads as TGTGCCAGCAGCTTAGTATCAGGGTATAGGACGAACACTGAAGCTTTCTTC.

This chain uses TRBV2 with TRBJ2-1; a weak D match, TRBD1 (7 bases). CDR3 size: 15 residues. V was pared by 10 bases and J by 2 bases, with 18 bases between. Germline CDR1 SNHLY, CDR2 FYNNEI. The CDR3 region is CATHWSGGTYNEQFF. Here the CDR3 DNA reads TGTGCCACCCACTGGTCAGGGGGGACCTACAATGAGCAGTTCTTC.

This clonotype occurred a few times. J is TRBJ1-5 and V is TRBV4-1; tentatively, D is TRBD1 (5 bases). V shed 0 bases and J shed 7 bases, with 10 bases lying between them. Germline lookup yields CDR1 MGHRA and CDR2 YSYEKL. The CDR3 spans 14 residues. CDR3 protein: CASSQDKGIQPQHF. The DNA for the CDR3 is TGCGCCAGCAGCCAAGATAAGGGGATCCAGCCCCAGCATTTT.

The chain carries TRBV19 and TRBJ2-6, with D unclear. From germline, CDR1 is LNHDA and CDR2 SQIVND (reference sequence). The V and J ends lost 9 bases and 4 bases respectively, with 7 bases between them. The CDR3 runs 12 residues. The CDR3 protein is CASRTGANVLTF. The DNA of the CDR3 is TGTGCCAGCCGAACAGGGGCCAACGTCCTGACTTTC.

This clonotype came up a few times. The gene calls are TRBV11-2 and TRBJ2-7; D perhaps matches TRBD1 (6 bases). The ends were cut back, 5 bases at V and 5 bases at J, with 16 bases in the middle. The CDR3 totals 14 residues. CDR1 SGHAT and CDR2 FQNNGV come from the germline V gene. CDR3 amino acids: CASSPQGFGHEQYF. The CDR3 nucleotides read TGTGCCAGCAGCCCCCAGGGGTTCGGGCACGAGCAGTACTTC.

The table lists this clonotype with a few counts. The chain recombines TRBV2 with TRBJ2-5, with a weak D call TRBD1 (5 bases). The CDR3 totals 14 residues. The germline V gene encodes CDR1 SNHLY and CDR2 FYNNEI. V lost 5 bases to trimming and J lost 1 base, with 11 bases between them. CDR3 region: CASSPGLGQETQYF. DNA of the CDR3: TGTGCCAGCAGTCCAGGGCTGGGCCAAGAGACCCAGTACTTC.

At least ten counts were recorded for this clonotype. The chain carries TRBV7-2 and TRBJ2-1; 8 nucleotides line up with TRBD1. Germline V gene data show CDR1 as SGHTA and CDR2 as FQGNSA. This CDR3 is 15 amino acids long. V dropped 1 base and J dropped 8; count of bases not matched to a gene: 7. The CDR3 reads CASSLGYHRGDEQFF. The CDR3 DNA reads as TGTGCCAGCAGCTTAGGCTATCACAGGGGGGATGAGCAGTTCTTC.

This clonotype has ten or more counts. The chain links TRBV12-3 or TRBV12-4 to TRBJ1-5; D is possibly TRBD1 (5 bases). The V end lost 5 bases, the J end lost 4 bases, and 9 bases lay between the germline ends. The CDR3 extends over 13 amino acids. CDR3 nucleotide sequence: TGTGCCAGCAGTCCAGGGTGGAATCAGCCCCAGCATTTT. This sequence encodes CASSPGWNQPQHF.

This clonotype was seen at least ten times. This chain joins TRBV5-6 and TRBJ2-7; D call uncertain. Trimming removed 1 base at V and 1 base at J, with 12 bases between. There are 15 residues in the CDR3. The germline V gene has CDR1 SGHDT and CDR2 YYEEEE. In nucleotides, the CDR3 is TGTGCCAGCAGCTTGTCTGGCGGCGGATCCTACGAGCAGTACTTC. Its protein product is CASSLSGGGSYEQYF.

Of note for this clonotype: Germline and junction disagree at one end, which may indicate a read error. CDR3 bases: TGTGCCAGCAGCTTAGGATGGGACGGTCATTCCTTC. It specifies CASSLGWDGHSF. The chain links TRBV7-9 to TRBJ2-5, with D perhaps TRBD1 or TRBD2 (5 bases each). Germline CDR1 SEHNR, CDR2 FQNEAQ (reference sequence). The CDR3 consists of 12 residues.

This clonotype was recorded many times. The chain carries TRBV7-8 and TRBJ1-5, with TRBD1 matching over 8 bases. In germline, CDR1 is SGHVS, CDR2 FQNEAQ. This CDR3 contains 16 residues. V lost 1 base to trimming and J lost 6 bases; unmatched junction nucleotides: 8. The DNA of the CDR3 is TGTGCCAGCAGCTTAGGAGCGACAGGGGAATTTCAGCCCCAGCATTTT. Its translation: CASSLGATGEFQPQHF.

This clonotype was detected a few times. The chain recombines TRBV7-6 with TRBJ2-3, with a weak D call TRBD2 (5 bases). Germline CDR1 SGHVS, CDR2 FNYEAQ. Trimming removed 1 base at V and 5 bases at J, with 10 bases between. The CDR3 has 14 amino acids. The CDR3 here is CASSLEAVRDTQYF. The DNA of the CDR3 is TGTGCCAGCAGCTTAGAAGCGGTGAGAGATACGCAGTATTTT.

CDR3 sequence: CASSLSGAVQETQYF. In nucleotides, the CDR3 is TGTGCCAGCAGCTTATCGGGGGCGGTACAAGAGACCCAGTACTTC. This chain uses TRBV7-3 with TRBJ2-5, with D perhaps assigned TRBD1 or TRBD2 (6 bases each). CDR3 size: 15 residues. The germline V and J ends were trimmed by 2 bases and 2 bases, with 12 bases remaining between them. Germline loops: CDR1 SGHTA, CDR2 FQGTGA.

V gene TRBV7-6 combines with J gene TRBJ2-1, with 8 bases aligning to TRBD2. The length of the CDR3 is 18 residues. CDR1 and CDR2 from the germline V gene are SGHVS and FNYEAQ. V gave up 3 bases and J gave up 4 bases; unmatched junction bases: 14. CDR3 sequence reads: CASSFALRGAPPYNEQFF. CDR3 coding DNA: TGTGCCAGCAGCTTCGCGCTGCGGGGGGCCCCCCCTTACAATGAGCAGTTCTTC.

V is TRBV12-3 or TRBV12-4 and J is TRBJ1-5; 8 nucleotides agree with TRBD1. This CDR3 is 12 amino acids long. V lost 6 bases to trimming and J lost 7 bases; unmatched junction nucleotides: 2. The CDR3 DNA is TGTGCCAGCAGACAGGGGGGCCAGCCCCAGCATTTT. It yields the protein CASRQGGQPQHF.

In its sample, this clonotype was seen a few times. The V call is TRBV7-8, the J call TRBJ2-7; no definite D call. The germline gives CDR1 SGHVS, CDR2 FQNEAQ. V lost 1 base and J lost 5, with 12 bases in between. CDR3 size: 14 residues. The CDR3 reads CASSLEGTHNEQYF. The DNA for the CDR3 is TGTGCCAGCAGCTTAGAGGGTACTCACAACGAGCAGTACTTC. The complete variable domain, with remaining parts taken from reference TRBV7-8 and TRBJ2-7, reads GAGVSQSPRYKVAKRGQDVALRCDPISGHVSLFWYQQALGQGPEFLTYFQNEAQLDKSGLPSDRFFAERPEGSVSTLKIQRTQQEDSAVYLCASSLEGTHNEQYFGPGTRLTVT.

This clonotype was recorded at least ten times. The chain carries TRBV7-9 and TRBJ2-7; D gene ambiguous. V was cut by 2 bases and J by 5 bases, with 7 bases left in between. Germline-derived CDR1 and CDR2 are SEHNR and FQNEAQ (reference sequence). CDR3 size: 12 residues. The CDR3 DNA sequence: TGTGCCAGCAGCTTATCAACCGACGAGCAGTACTTC. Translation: CASSLSTDEQYF.

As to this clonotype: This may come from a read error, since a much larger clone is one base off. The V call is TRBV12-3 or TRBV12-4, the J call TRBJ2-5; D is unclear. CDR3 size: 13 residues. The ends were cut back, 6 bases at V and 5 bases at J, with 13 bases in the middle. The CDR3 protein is CASRPGAVETQYF. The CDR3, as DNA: TGTGCCAGCAGACCCGGCGCGGTGGAGACCCAGTACTTC.

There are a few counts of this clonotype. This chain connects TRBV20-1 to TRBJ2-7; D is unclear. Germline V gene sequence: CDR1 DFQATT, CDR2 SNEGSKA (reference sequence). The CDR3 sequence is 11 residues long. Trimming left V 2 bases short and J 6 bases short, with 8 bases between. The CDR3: CSARRVGEQYF. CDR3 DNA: TGCAGTGCTAGACGGGTGGGCGAGCAGTACTTC.

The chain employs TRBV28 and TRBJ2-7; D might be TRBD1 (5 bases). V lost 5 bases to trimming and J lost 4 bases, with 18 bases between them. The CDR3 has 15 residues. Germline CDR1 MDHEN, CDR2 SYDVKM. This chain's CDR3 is CASSPPGKVMYEQYF. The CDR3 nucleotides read TGTGCCAGCAGTCCCCCAGGGAAAGTAATGTACGAGCAGTACTTC.

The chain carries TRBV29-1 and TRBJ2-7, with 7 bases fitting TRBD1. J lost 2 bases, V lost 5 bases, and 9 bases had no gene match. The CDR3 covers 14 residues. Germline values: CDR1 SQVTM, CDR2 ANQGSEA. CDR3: CSVYRLDRPYEQYF. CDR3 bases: TGCAGCGTTTATCGCCTGGACAGGCCCTACGAGCAGTACTTC.

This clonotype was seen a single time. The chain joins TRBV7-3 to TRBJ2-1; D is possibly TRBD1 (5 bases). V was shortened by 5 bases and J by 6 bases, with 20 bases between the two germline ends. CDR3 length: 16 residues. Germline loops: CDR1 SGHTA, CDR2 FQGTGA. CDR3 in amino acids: CASSPTREMGINEQFF. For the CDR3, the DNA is TGTGCCAGCAGCCCCACCAGGGAAATGGGGATCAATGAGCAGTTCTTC. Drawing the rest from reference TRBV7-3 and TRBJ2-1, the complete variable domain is GAGVSQTPSNKVTEKGKYVELRCDPISGHTALYWYRQSLGQGPEFLIYFQGTGAADDSGLPNDRFFAVRPEGSVSTLKIQRTERGDSAVYLCASSPTREMGINEQFFGPGTRLTVL.

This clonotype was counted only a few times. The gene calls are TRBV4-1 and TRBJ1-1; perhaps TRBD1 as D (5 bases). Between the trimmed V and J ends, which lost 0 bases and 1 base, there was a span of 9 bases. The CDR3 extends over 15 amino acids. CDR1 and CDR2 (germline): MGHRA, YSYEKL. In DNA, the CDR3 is TGCGCCAGCAGCCAAGATAGGACAACGAACACTGAAGCTTTCTTT. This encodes CASSQDRTTNTEAFF.

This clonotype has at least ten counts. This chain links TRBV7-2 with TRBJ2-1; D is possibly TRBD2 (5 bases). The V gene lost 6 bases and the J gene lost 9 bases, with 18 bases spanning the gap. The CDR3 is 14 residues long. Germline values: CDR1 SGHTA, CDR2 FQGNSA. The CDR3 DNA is TGTGCCAGCAGTTATCCCGGGGAAGTTTTTGAGCAGTTCTTC. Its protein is CASSYPGEVFEQFF.

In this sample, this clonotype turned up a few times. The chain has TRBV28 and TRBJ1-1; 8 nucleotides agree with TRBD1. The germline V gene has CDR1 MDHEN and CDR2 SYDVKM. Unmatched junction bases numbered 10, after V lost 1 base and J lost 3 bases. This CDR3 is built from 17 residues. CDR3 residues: CASSLLSGGAWDTEAFF. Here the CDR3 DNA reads TGTGCCAGCAGTTTATTGTCAGGGGGCGCCTGGGACACTGAAGCTTTCTTT.

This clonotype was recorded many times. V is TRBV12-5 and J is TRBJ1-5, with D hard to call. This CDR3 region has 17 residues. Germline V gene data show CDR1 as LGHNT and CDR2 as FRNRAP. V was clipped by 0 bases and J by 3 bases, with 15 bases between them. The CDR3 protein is CASGLVAVGQPNQPQHF. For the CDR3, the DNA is TGTGCTAGTGGTTTGGTTGCAGTCGGCCAGCCCAATCAGCCCCAGCATTTT.

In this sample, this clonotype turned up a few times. The CDR3 DNA follows: TGTGCCAGCAGTTCAAATAGTCCGGCCTTCGGACAGGGAATCTACGCCGGGGAGCTGTTTTTT. Its translation is CASSSNSPAFGQGIYAGELFF. V usage is TRBV6-2 or TRBV6-3 and J usage is TRBJ2-2; 8 bases agree with TRBD1. The trim removed 4 bases at V and 6 bases at J, leaving 25 bases unmatched. Germline V gives CDR1 MNHEY, CDR2 SVGEGT. The CDR3 sequence is 21 residues long.